A selection of T cell receptor beta chains follows, all from one sample in a study of cytomegalovirus exposure and HLA in healthy donors. The assay was immunoSEQ multiplex PCR, and TCRdb's table has in-frame clones only and misses some. The data contain approximately 170,000 clones, roughly 80% of them singletons. The sequencing sample was made of PBMCs. These receptors all come from a male donor in good health and CMV-seronegative. Each CDR3 is given with its conserved first and last residue.

>TRBV28
CASSFGTGALYGYTF
>TRBV19
CASREAGGPGEQYF
>TRBV28
CASSPHRGQGNEKLFF
>TRBV6-4
CASSDAPQSNQPQHF
>TRBV10-1
CASRTPGRVELYGEQYF
>TRBV4-1
CASSHNMALGGEQFF
>TRBV4-1
CASSQVGAGGIRYEQYF
>TRBV7-3
CASSRDRVLGGYTF
>TRBV10-3
CAIKGWDYEQYF
>TRBV11-2
CASSLRTDNEKLFF
>TRBV2
CASSEDYRGFDEQYF
>TRBV11-2
CASSLRSRGSSSPLHF
>TRBV25-1
CASSAGYEQYF
>TRBV5-4
CASSRRDRVGGANVLTF
>TRBV11-3
CASSLGGPETQYF
>TRBV6-1
CASSESGQGYEQYF
>TRBV9
CASSVAASRGTGELFF
>TRBV27
CASSLGQGALHEQYF
>TRBV6-1
CASRRTGDEQYF
>TRBV5-1
CASSSPLAGNTGELFF
>TRBV5-1
CASSLQPGSYEQYF
>TRBV19
CASSTLANEKLFF
>TRBV5-5
CASSTGLANTDTQYF
>TRBV29-1
CSAKLDVRQETQYF
>TRBV10-3
CAISEGTVPIQETQYF
>TRBV27
CASRARGPSYEQYF
>TRBV30
CAWRFAYEQYF
>TRBV6-6
CASTLPGGKGQPQHF
>TRBV19
CASSIGTRGGYTF
>TRBV5-1
CASSTSGTAYEQYF
>TRBV15
CATSRELTEAFF
>TRBV5-1
CASSDPGQGALSEKLFF
>TRBV6-1
CATRGQVSSYEQYF